This T cell receptor beta chain was retrieved from a study of shared clonotypes between healthy human individuals. Broader study findings: Investigators collected only blood, and repertoires in tissues likely differ.

V shed 1 base and J shed 0 bases, with 7 bases lying between them. The CDR3 is made up of 14 amino acids. Germline-derived CDR1 and CDR2 are SGHRS and YFSETQ. Sequenced by immunoSEQ multiplex PCR; TCRdb stores in-frame clones only, minus some. This sample yields roughly 450,000 clones, of which approximately 79% are seen a single time; approximately 12% belongs to the top ten. A remark on this clone: Its antigen is currently unknown.

The sample taken for sequencing was PBMCs. The sequence derives from a woman between 40 and 55 years old in good health. Some clones in this sample may be carry-over from other donors' samples. V usage is TRBV5-1 and J usage is TRBJ1-1; the D is unclear. DNA of the CDR3: TGCGCCAGCAGCTTGTCAGTCTTGAACACTGAAGCTTTCTTT. This translates into CASSLSVLNTEAFF.